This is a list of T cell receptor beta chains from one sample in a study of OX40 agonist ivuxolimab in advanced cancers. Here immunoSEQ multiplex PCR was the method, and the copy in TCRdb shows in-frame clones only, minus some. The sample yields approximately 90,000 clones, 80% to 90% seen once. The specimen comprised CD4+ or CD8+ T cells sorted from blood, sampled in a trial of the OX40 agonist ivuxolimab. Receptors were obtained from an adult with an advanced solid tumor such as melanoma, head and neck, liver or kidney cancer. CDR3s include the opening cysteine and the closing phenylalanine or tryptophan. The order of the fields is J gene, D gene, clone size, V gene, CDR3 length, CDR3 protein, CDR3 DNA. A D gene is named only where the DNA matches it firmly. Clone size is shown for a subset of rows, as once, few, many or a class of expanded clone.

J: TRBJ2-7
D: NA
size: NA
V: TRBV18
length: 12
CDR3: CASSPRSYEQYF
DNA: TGTGCCAGCTCACCACGCAGTTACGAGCAGTACTTC

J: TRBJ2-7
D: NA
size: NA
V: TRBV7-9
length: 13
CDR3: CASSRGGIYEQYF
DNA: TGTGCCAGCAGCCGAGGGGGAATCTACGAGCAGTACTTC

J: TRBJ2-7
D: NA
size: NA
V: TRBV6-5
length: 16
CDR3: CASRYPPTGSSYEQYF
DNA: TGTGCCAGCAGATACCCTCCGACAGGATCCTCCTACGAGCAGTACTTC

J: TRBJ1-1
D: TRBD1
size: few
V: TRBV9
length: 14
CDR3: CASSVGTVNTEAFF
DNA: TGTGCCAGCAGCGTGGGGACAGTGAACACTGAAGCTTTCTTT

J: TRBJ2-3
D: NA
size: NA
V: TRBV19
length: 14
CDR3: CASSVRRRTNTQYF
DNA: TGTGCCAGTAGTGTACGGCGGAGAACTAATACGCAGTATTTT

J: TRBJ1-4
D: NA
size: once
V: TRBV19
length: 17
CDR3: CASSRPQGSVTNEKLFF
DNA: TGTGCCAGTAGTCGACCTCAGGGGTCGGTAACTAATGAAAAACTGTTTTTT

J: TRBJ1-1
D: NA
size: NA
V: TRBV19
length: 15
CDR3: CASSIGHRMNTEAFF
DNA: TGTGCCAGTAGTATTGGCCATCGGATGAACACTGAAGCTTTCTTT

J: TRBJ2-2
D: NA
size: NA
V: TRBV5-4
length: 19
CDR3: CASSLGYSFGGGPTGELFF
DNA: TGTGCCAGCAGCTTGGGATATAGTTTTGGAGGGGGTCCCACCGGGGAGCTGTTTTTT

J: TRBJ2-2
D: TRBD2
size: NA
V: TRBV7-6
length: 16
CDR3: CASSRGLAGDGGELFF
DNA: TGTGCCAGCAGCCGTGGACTAGCGGGGGATGGCGGGGAGCTGTTTTTT

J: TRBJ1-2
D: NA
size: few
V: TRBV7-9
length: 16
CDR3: CASSLETQRGRYGYTF
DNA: TGTGCCAGCAGCTTAGAGACCCAGCGGGGGCGCTATGGCTACACCTTC

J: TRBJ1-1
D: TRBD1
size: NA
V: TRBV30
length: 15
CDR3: CAWRGTGGGETEAFF
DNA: TGTGCCTGGAGGGGGACAGGGGGAGGTGAGACTGAAGCTTTCTTT

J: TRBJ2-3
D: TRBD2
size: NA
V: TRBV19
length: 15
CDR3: CASSVAGGITDTQYF
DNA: TGTGCCAGTTCGGTGGCGGGAGGGATCACAGATACGCAGTATTTT

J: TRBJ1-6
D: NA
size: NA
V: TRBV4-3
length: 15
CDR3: CASSQVVTVNSPLHF
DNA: TGCGCCAGCAGCCAAGTTGTGACGGTTAATTCACCCCTCCACTTT